This T cell receptor (beta chain) was identified during a study of CXCR3-negative and CXCR3-positive naive CD8 T cells. Study-wide findings and caveats: TCR interaction strength was inferred from TRB CDR3 physicochemistry, as CD5 matched across naive subsets. Partially decreased CXCR3 expression was recorded after cryopreservation, and fresh PBMCs were used in most assays. TRB CDR3 hydrophobicity was greater in CXCR3-positive naive cells than in CXCR3-negative naive cells. Within a donor, both naive subsets shared TRBV-TRBJ usage, unlike memory cells.

Concerning this clonotype: Its antigen is undetermined.

Looked up from germline, CDR1 is LGHNA and CDR2 is YSLEER. CDR3 length: 13 residues. A CD45RO-CCR7+CD27+CD95- profile was what naive CD8+ T cells displayed. The authors made the TRB cDNA libraries by 5' RACE using UMI labels. TCRdb reprocessed the 5' RACE reads, with one entry per CDR3 protein and no DNA. Listed are some 140,000 distinct CDR3 sequences; around 0.44% falls within the top ten. The gene calls are TRBV4-3 and TRBJ1-2; the TRBD1 assignment by TCRdb is unverifiable without DNA. The TCR comes from a human donor in good health. Some clones in this sample may be carry-over from other donors' samples. The sample consisted of naive CXCR3+ CD8+ T cells from blood. Indicated subset: CD45RO-CCR7+CD27+CD95- naive CD8+ T cells expressing CXCR3 (TNR3+). The chain's CDR3 is CASSQDGTGTQIF.